These 20 T cell receptor beta chains originate from one sample sequenced in a study of T cell changes during pregnancy in multiple sclerosis. Produced via immunoSEQ multiplex PCR; TCRdb's table is partial and in-frame only. Here the sample spans 20,000 or so clones, about nine tenths being singletons. The sequences come from CD4+ T cells from peripheral blood mononuclear cells, collected after pregnancy. These receptors were obtained from a female donor in good health, enrolled as a control in a pregnancy study.

This clone is a singleton in its sample. The chain couples TRBV4-1 to TRBJ2-3; 12 bases map to TRBD2. V lost 4 bases to trimming and J lost 6 bases; unmatched junction nucleotides: 8. Looked up from germline, CDR1 is MGHRA and CDR2 is YSYEKL. The CDR3 runs 16 residues. The CDR3 reads CASSPPGLAGSDTQYF. The CDR3, as DNA: TGCGCCAGCAGCCCCCCCGGACTAGCGGGGTCGGATACGCAGTATTTT.

The chain employs TRBV7-2 and TRBJ2-2; possibly TRBD2 for D (6 bases). Germline V gene data show CDR1 as SGHTA and CDR2 as FQGNSA. Trimming removed 10 bases from V and 8 bases from J, with 11 bases in between. CDR3 size: 11 residues. CDR3 in DNA: TGTGCCACCCCCCGGGGGGGGGAGCTGTTTTTT. Encoded protein: CATPRGGELFF.

The chain couples TRBV6-5 to TRBJ1-3; D gene uncertain. CDR3 length: 16 amino acids. CDR1 MNHEY and CDR2 SVGAGI come from the germline V gene. V was trimmed by 2 bases and J by 2 bases, leaving 13 bases between them. Here the CDR3 DNA reads TGTGCCAGCAGTTACCTTACAGATGCCCCTGGAAACACCATATATTTT. It yields the protein CASSYLTDAPGNTIYF.

The gene calls are TRBV27 and TRBJ2-1, with 14 nucleotides matching TRBD2. Germline V gives CDR1 MNHEY, CDR2 SMNVEV (reference sequence). V lost 4 bases, J lost 7 bases, and 3 bases stayed unmatched. The CDR3 is 15 amino acids. The CDR3 nucleotides are TGTGCCAGCAGTTCGGGACTAGCGGGAGTAAATGAGCAGTTCTTC. It codes for CASSSGLAGVNEQFF.

This sequence joins TRBV28 and TRBJ2-5; 15 bases match TRBD2. CDR3 length: 18 residues. Trimming at V came to 6 bases and at J to 14 bases, leaving 22 bases not matched to a gene. CDR1 and CDR2 from the germline V gene are MDHEN and SYDVKM. This chain's CDR3 is CASSRGLAGGPRLGGSYF. CDR3 nucleotides: TGTGCCAGCAGCCGCGGACTAGCGGGAGGGCCGCGTTTGGGGGGCAGCTACTTC. The whole variable domain, remainder taken from reference TRBV28 and TRBJ2-5, is DVKVTQSSRYLVKRTGEKVFLECVQDMDHENMFWYRQDPGLGLRLIYFSYDVKMKEKGDIPEGYSVSREKKERFSLILESASTNQTSMYLCASSRGLAGGPRLGGSYFGPGTRLLVL.

The chain links TRBV7-8 to TRBJ2-3, with 8 bases fitting TRBD1. V dropped 4 bases and J dropped 2; count of bases not matched to a gene: 8. The CDR3 sequence is 16 residues long. Germline V gene lookup returns CDR1 SGHVS and CDR2 FQNEAQ. In DNA form, the CDR3 reads TGTGCCAGCAGCTATAGCAGGGGGCAGGTCACAGATACGCAGTATTTT. Translated, it gives CASSYSRGQVTDTQYF.

V and J are TRBV5-1 and TRBJ2-1; a weak D match, TRBD2 (7 bases). Germline V gene sequence: CDR1 SGHRS, CDR2 YFSETQ. CDR3 length equals 16 residues. V gave up 1 base and J gave up 4 bases, with 15 bases separating them. CDR3 DNA sequence: TGCGCCAGCAGCTTGAGGCCGGGGGGCGTTTACAATGAGCAGTTCTTC. It specifies CASSLRPGGVYNEQFF.

The chain carries TRBV11-2 and TRBJ1-1, with TRBD1 identical over 10 bases. The CDR3 sequence is 15 residues long. Germline V gene lookup returns CDR1 SGHAT and CDR2 FQNNGV. V lost 5 bases and J lost 1; bases outside the gene matches: 4. This chain's CDR3 is CASSRRQGANTEAFF. The CDR3 DNA sequence: TGTGCCAGCAGCAGGCGACAGGGGGCGAACACTGAAGCTTTCTTT.

V usage is TRBV5-7 and J usage is TRBJ1-2; the match to TRBD1 covers 7 bases. TRBV5-7 is sorted into the ORF group, with uncertain function. The CDR3 contains 16 residues. The J segment lost 2 bases and the V segment lost 3 bases, leaving 10 bases of the junction unmatched. The CDR3 DNA is TGTGCCAGCAGCTCACCCCCCCCGACAGGGAACTATGGCTACACCTTC. Translation: CASSSPPPTGNYGYTF.

The J gene is TRBJ2-3, the V gene TRBV5-1, with a possible D match to TRBD1 (5 bases). Germline-derived CDR1 and CDR2 are SGHRS and YFSETQ. Deletions cut 7 bases from V and 0 bases from J, with 12 bases between. The CDR3 extends over 14 amino acids. CDR3: CASGTGSSTDTQYF. CDR3 DNA sequence: TGCGCCAGCGGTACAGGATCTAGCACAGATACGCAGTATTTT.

V usage is TRBV18 and J usage is TRBJ1-2; 8 bases fit TRBD1. Germline V gene lookup returns CDR1 KGHSH and CDR2 LQKENI. The trim removed 9 bases at V and 3 bases at J, leaving 9 bases unmatched. The CDR3 consists of 14 residues. CDR3 residues: CASAVGTGHYGYTF. For the CDR3, the DNA is TGTGCCAGTGCCGTGGGGACAGGACACTATGGCTACACCTTC.

The J gene is TRBJ2-5, the V gene TRBV6-1; maybe TRBD1 (6 bases). The germline V gene encodes CDR1 MNHNS and CDR2 SASEGT. V was shortened by 2 bases and J by 4 bases, with 11 bases between the two germline ends. The CDR3 contains 14 residues. The CDR3 sequence is CASSELRGRETQYF. CDR3 in DNA: TGTGCCAGCAGTGAACTCAGGGGTAGAGAGACCCAGTACTTC.

This rearrangement joins TRBV28 to TRBJ2-7, with D possibly TRBD2 on 6 matching bases. CDR1 is MDHEN, CDR2 SYDVKM, per germline. Trimming shortened V by 6 bases and J by 3 bases, and 18 bases separated the two germline ends. The CDR3 consists of 15 residues. This CDR3 reads CASRESGGASYEQYF. The CDR3 DNA reads TGTGCCAGCAGGGAAAGTGGAGGGGCAAGCTACGAGCAGTACTTC.

The rearrangement links TRBV30 to TRBJ2-5; possible D gene TRBD1, 5 bases. Between the trimmed V and J ends, which lost 6 bases and 7 bases, there was a span of 9 bases. The CDR3 has 10 residues. CDR1 and CDR2 (germline): GTSNPN, SVGIG (reference sequence). The CDR3 sequence: CACPGLTQYF. Written as DNA, the CDR3 is TGTGCCTGCCCAGGGTTGACCCAGTACTTC. Drawing the rest from reference TRBV30 and TRBJ2-5, the complete variable domain is SQTIHQWPATLVQPVGSPLSLECTVEGTSNPNLYWYRQAAGRGLQLLFYSVGIGQISSEVPQNLSASRPQDRQFILSSKKLLLSDSGFYLCACPGLTQYFGPGTRLLVL.

DNA of the CDR3: TGTGCCAGCAAACCGGGACTAGCGTCCAATGAGCAGTTCTTC. This gives the protein CASKPGLASNEQFF. The chain carries TRBV7-3 and TRBJ2-1; 10 positions agree with TRBD2. The CDR3 is made up of 14 amino acids. The germline V gene encodes CDR1 SGHTA and CDR2 FQGTGA. Trimming took 7 bases from V and 6 from J; bases not matched to a gene: 6.

The V gene is TRBV18, the J gene TRBJ1-1; a weak D match, TRBD1 (6 bases). Germline assignment: CDR1 KGHSH and CDR2 LQKENI. The length of the CDR3 is 16 residues. V gave up 3 bases and J gave up 0 bases, with 14 bases separating them. Here the CDR3 reads CASSPNLQGMNTEAFF. In DNA, the CDR3 is TGTGCCAGCTCACCTAACTTACAGGGTATGAACACTGAAGCTTTCTTT.

This sequence joins TRBV7-2 and TRBJ1-1, with 9 positions matching TRBD1. The ends lost 3 bases at V and 2 bases at J; junction bases unmatched: 1. Germline V gene data show CDR1 as SGHTA and CDR2 as FQGNSA. The CDR3 sequence is 14 residues long. CDR3: CASSLDRGNTEAFF. CDR3 coding DNA: TGTGCCAGCAGCTTGGACAGGGGTAACACTGAAGCTTTCTTT.

This chain links TRBV15 with TRBJ1-2, with 7 bases aligning to TRBD1. This CDR3 has 15 amino acids. Trimming took 1 base from V and 4 from J; bases not matched to a gene: 6. CDR1 LNHNV and CDR2 YYDKDF come from the germline V gene (reference sequence). The CDR3 sequence is CATSRGQGPAYGYTF. DNA for the CDR3: TGTGCCACCAGCAGAGGACAGGGTCCTGCCTATGGCTACACCTTC.

The rearrangement links TRBV18 to TRBJ2-1; TRBD2 matches 8 bases. After removal of 3 bases from V and 9 bases from J, the junction contained 16 bases not matched to a gene. Germline CDR1 and CDR2: KGHSH and LQKENI. This CDR3 has 17 amino acids. CDR3 bases: TGTGCCAGCTCACCCCCTTTCACCGGGAGGGCCGCTGGTGAGCAGTTCTTC. Translating gives CASSPPFTGRAAGEQFF.

The chain is built from TRBV6-5 and TRBJ1-3; no definite D call. Trimming removed 2 bases from V and 1 base from J, with 12 bases in between. Per the germline V gene, CDR1 is MNHEY and CDR2 is SVGAGI. There are 16 residues in the CDR3. The CDR3 DNA follows: TGTGCCAGCAGTTACGGCAGGCCATTATCTGGAAACACCATATATTTT. Translating gives CASSYGRPLSGNTIYF.